These 4 T cell receptor beta chains were sequenced from one sample in a study of T cells in localized non-small cell lung cancer. Assay: immunoSEQ multiplex PCR; the TCRdb copy retains only in-frame clones and omits some. This sample carries about 40,000 clones, about 90% of them seen once, and the ten largest clones take almost 6.5%. The sequences come from peripheral blood, collected before any cancer treatment. The receptors here all came from a man aged 35 to 70 with stage I lung adenocarcinoma.

This clone was recorded a few times. The genes are TRBV5-4 and TRBJ1-1, with TRBD1 matching over 7 bases. The CDR3 has 12 amino acids. The J segment lost 3 bases and the V segment lost 6 bases, leaving 2 bases of the junction unmatched. Germline values: CDR1 SGHNT, CDR2 YYREEE (reference sequence). As DNA, the CDR3 is TGTGCCAGCAACACAGGGGACACTGAAGCTTTCTTT. Protein: CASNTGDTEAFF.

The chain employs TRBV4-1 and TRBJ2-6; TRBD1 agrees at 8 bases. V shed 3 bases, J shed 2 bases, and the junction held 15 bases outside the gene matches. Germline CDR1 and CDR2: MGHRA and YSYEKL. The CDR3 has 20 residues. The DNA of the CDR3 is TGCGCCAGCAGCCATCCCTTGGCAGGGCAGGGGGCGGCTGGGGCCAACGTCCTGACTTTC. Its translation is CASSHPLAGQGAAGANVLTF.

The chain links TRBV2 to TRBJ2-7; D not certain. The CDR3 length is 13 residues. The germline V gene encodes CDR1 SNHLY and CDR2 FYNNEI. The ends were cut back, 0 bases at V and 4 bases at J, with 7 bases in the middle. The CDR3 bases are TGTGCCAGCAGTGAAGCCAGGCATTACGAGCAGTACTTC. Translation gives CASSEARHYEQYF.

This CDR3 is CASSPRHTDTQYF. DNA of the CDR3: TGCGCCAGCAGCCCGCGCCACACAGATACGCAGTATTTT. The J gene is TRBJ2-3, the V gene TRBV4-3; D remains ambiguous. Germline V gives CDR1 LGHNA, CDR2 YSLEER. CDR3 length: 13 residues. V dropped 4 bases and J dropped 2 bases, with 7 bases sitting between them.